This TCR beta chain was documented in a study of cytomegalovirus exposure and HLA in healthy donors. Turning to the study itself: Just over 80% of approximately 400 genotyped donors fell in the Caucasian-associated ancestry cluster. The study's findings and limits: The study labeled 150 to 200 TCR beta chains cytomegalovirus-associated.

The length of the CDR3 is 13 residues. Trimming at V came to 4 bases and at J to 9 bases, leaving 5 bases not matched to a gene. The germline V gene has CDR1 SGHRS and CDR2 YFSETQ. The PCR was carried out with 60 Vbeta primers and 13 Jbeta primers. The data were produced by immunoSEQ multiplex PCR, yet TCRdb's version contains in-frame clones alone and is incomplete. Here the sample table reports more than 95,000 clones. Concerning this clone: What it binds is unknown.

Input material: PBMCs. The chain employs TRBV5-1 and TRBJ2-1, with 9 bases fitting TRBD2. The origin of this receptor is a man between 40 and 49 years old in good health and CMV-seronegative. The DNA for the CDR3 is TGCGCCAGCAGCAGTAGCGGGAGAAGTGAGCAGTTCTTC. Its protein product is CASSSSGRSEQFF. Complete variable domain (other parts from reference TRBV5-1 and TRBJ2-1): KAGVTQTPRYLIKTRGQQVTLSCSPISGHRSVSWYQQTPGQGLQFLFEYFSETQRNKGNFPGRFSGRQFSNSRSEMNVSTLELGDSALYLCASSSSGRSEQFFGPGTRLTVL.